The sequence of this T cell receptor (beta chain) was determined in a study of blood T cell repertoires in COVID-19. Across the whole study: Sites across the United States, Italy and Spain contributed samples from acute and convalescent COVID-19. In each case, the material was cDNA or gDNA derived from T cells, B-cell-depleted T cells, or PBMCs.

TCRdb's copy holds only in-frame clones and misses some; the assay was immunoSEQ multiplex PCR. The table includes 25,000 to 35,000 clones, about four fifths detected once. This clone was counted a single time. V lost 4 bases to trimming and J lost 11 bases, with 20 bases between them. The CDR3 runs to 14 residues. In germline, CDR1 is LGHNA, CDR2 YSLEER. This receptor was identified in a woman of 80 years or more with acute or convalescent COVID-19. V and J are TRBV4-3 and TRBJ1-1; TRBD1 is a possible D gene (5 bases). The sequencing sample was made of peripheral blood. The CDR3 protein is CASSPEGVWGGAFF. For the CDR3, the DNA is TGCGCCAGCAGCCCCGAGGGAGTTTGGGGGGGGGCTTTCTTT.